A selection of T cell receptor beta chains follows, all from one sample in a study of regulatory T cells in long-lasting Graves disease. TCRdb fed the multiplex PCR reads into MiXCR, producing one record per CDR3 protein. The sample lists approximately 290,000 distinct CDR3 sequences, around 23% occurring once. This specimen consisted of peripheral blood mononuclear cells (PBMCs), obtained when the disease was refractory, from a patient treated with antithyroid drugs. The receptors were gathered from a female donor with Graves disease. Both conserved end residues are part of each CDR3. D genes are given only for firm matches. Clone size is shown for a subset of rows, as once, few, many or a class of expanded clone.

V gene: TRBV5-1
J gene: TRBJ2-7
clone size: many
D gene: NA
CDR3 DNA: TGCGCCAGCAAACTCGGAGAGCGGTTAATAGACGAGCAGTACTTC
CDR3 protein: CASKLGERLIDEQYF

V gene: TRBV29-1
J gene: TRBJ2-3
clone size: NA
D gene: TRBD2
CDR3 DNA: TGCAGCGTTGGACTAGCGGGAGAGGGAGATACGCAGTATTTT
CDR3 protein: CSVGLAGEGDTQYF

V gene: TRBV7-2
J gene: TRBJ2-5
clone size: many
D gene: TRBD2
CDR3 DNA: TGTGCCAGCAGCTTAGGGCCCGGACTAGCGGGAGTAGGAGAGACCCAGTACTTC
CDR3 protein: CASSLGPGLAGVGETQYF

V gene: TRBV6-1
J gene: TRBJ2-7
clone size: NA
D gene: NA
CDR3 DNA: TGTGCCAGCAGCTCCGGATTCCGTTACGAGCAGTACTTC
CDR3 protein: CASSSGFRYEQYF

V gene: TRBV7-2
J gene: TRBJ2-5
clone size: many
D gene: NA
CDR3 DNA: TGTGCCAGCAGCTTAGCCTGGGAGACCCAGTACTTC
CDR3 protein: CASSLAWETQYF

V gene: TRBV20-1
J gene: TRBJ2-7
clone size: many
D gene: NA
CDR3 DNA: TGCAGTGCCAGGCCCCTTACCCTACGGGAGCAGTACTTC
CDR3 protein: CSARPLTLREQYF

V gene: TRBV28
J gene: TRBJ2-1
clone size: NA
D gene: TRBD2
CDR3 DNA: TGTGCCAGCAGCAGAGCGGGACGCTCCTACAATGAGCAGTTCTTC
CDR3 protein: CASSRAGRSYNEQFF

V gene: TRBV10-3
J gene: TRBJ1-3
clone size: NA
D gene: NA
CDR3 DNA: TGTGCCATCAGTGACCAGCCCGGAAACACCATATATTTT
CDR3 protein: CAISDQPGNTIYF

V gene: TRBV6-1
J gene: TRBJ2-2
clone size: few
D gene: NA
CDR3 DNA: TGTGCCAGCAGTGAAGCAGGGGGGGTGGCCACCGGGGAGCTGTTTTTT
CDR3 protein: CASSEAGGVATGELFF

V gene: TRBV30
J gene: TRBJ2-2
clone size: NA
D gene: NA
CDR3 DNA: TGTGCCTGGAAAAAGACAGCCTCGAACACCGGGGAGCTGTTTTTT
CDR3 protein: CAWKKTASNTGELFF

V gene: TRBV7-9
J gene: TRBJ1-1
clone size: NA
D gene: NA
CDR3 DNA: TGTGCCAGCAGCCCCGTTTTGAACACTGAAGCTTTCTTT
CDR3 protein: CASSPVLNTEAFF

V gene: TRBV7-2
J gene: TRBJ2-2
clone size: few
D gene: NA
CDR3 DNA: TGTGCCAGCAGCCCCGACCCTGCGAACACCGGGGAGCTGTTTTTT
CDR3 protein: CASSPDPANTGELFF

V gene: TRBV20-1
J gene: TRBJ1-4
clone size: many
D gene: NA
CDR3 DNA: TGCAGTGCTAGGTGGGCCAGGGATGAAAAACTGTTTTTT
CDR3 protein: CSARWARDEKLFF

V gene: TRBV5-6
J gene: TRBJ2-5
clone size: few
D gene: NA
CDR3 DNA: TGTGCCAGCAGCCCTGGGGACTTCCCTACTCAAGAGACCCAGTACTTC
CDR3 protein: CASSPGDFPTQETQYF

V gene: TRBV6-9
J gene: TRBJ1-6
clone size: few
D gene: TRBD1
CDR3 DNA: TGTGCCAGCAGTTACGGACAGGGTACCAATTCACCCCTCCACTTT
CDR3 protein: CASSYGQGTNSPLHF

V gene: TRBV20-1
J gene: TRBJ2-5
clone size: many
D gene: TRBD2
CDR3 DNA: TGCAGTGCTAGAGGGATGGGGAGGGAAGAGACCCAGTACTTC
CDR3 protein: CSARGMGREETQYF

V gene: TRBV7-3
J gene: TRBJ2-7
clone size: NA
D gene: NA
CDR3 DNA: TGTGCCAGCAGCTTATCCCAGGGGAGGGAGCAGTACTTC
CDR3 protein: CASSLSQGREQYF

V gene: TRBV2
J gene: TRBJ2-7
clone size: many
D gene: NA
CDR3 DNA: TGTGCAGGAAGAGGGACGGGCGTCTACGAGCAGTACTTC
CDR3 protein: CAGRGTGVYEQYF

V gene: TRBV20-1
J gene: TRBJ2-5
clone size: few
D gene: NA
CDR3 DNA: TGCAGTGCTAGAGCCTGGCTGAAAGAGACCCAGTACTTC
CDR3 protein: CSARAWLKETQYF

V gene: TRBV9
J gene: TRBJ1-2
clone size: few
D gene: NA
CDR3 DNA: TGTGCCAGCAGCGGTGGGCGGCTCTTTCGCTACACCTTC
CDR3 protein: CASSGGRLFRYTF

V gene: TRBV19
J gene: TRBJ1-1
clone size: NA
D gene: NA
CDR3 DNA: TGTGCCAGTAGAATGACACAAGGGTTGGAAGCTTTCTTT
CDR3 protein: CASRMTQGLEAFF

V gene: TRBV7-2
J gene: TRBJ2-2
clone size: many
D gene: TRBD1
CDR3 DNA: TGTGCCAGCAGGCCCGGGACAGCGAACACCGGGGAGCTGTTTTTT
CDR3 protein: CASRPGTANTGELFF

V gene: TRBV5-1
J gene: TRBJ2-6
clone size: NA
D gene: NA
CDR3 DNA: TGCGCCAGCAGACGCTCAGGGGGGGCCAACGTCCTGACTTTC
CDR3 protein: CASRRSGGANVLTF

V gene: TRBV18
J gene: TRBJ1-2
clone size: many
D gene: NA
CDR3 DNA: TGTGCCAGCTCACCCAATCCAGGGACCTTCGAGGGCTACACCTTC
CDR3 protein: CASSPNPGTFEGYTF

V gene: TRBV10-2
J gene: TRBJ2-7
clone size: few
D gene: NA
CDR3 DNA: TGCGCCAGTACAGGGACGGCCCCTTACGAGCAGTACTTC
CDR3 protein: CASTGTAPYEQYF

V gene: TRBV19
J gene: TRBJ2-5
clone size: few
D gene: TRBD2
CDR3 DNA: TGTGCCAGTAGTGGATATGCGGGAGGAGATCGGAGAGAGACCCAGTACTTC
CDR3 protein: CASSGYAGGDRRETQYF

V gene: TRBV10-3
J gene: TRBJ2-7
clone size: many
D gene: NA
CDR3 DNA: TGTGCCATCAGGCGTGGTATAGCCGAGTACGAGCAGTACTTC
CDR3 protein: CAIRRGIAEYEQYF

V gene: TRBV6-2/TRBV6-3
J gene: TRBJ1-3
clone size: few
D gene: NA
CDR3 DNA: TGTGCCAGCAGTTACCGGACAGTCGGAAACACCATATATTTT
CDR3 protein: CASSYRTVGNTIYF

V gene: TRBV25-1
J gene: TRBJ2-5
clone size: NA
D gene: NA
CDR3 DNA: TGTGCCAGCAAGATTAGTGCCCAAGAGACCCAGTACTTC
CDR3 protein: CASKISAQETQYF

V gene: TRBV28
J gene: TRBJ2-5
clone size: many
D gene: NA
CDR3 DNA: TGTGCCAGCAGTTTAAGGCGGCAGCAACAAGAGACCCAGTACTTC
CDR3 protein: CASSLRRQQQETQYF

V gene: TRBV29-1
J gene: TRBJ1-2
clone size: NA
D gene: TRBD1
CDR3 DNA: TGCAGCGGTAGAGTTGGACAGGGTGACGGCTACACCTTC
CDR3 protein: CSGRVGQGDGYTF

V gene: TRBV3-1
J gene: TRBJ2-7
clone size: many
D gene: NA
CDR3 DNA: TGTGCCAGCAGCCAAGAAGAAGACGAGCAGTACTTC
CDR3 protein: CASSQEEDEQYF

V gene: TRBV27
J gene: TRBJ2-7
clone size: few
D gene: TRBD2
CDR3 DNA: TGTGCCAGCAGTTCGGCTAGCGGGACCTTAGGGGCAGGGCCCTACGAGCAGTACTTC
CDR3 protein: CASSSASGTLGAGPYEQYF

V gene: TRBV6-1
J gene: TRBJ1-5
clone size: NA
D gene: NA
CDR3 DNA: TGTGCCAGCAGTGAGGGGAAGGTGAGTGGCAATCAGCCCCAGCATTTT
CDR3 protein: CASSEGKVSGNQPQHF

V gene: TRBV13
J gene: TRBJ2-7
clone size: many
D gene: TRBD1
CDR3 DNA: TGTGCCAGCAGCTTTCGTACCAGGGGGTCCTACGAGCAGTACTTC
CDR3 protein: CASSFRTRGSYEQYF

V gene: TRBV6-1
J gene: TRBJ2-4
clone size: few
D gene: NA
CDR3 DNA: TGTGCCAGTAGGGATGATTTAGCCAAAAACATTCAGTACTTC
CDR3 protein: CASRDDLAKNIQYF

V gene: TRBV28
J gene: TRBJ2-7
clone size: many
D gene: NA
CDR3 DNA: TGTGCCAGCAGTTTAGGGGGGTACCCATACGAGCAGTACTTC
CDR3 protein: CASSLGGYPYEQYF

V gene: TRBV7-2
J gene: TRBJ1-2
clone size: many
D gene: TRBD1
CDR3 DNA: TGTGCCAGCAGCTTAGTCACTGCAGGGGGGATTGGCTACACCTTC
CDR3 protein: CASSLVTAGGIGYTF

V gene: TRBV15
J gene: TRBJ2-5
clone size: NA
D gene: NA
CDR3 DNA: TGTGCCACCAGCAGAGATGCGGGGTCCGTGGAGACCCAGTACTTC
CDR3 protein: CATSRDAGSVETQYF

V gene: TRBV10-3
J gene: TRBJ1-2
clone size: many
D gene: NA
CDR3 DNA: TGTGCCATCAGTGACACAGGAAAAAGAGGCTACACCTTC
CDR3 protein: CAISDTGKRGYTF

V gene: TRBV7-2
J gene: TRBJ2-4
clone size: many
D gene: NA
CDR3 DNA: TGTGCCAGCAGCTTATGGGGGACCGGAAACATTCAGTACTTC
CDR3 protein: CASSLWGTGNIQYF

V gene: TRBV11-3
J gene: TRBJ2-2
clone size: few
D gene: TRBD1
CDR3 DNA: TGTGCCAGCAGCTCCGGGACAGCCGCGGGCGGGGAGCTGTTTTTT
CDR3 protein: CASSSGTAAGGELFF

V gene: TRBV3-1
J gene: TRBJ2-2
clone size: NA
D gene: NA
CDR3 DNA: TGTGCCAGCAGCCCTCAAGACATGGGGGAGCCGAACACCGGGGAGCTGTTTTTT
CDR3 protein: CASSPQDMGEPNTGELFF

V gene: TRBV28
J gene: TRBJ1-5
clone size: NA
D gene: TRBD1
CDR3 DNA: TGTGCCAGCAGTTTAAGGGGGACAGGGGGGTTTCAGCCCCAGCATTTT
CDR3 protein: CASSLRGTGGFQPQHF

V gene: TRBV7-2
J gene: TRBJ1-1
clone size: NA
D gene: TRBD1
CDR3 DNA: TGTGCCAGCAGCTTCCAGACAGGGGTGGGCACTGAAGCTTTCTTT
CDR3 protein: CASSFQTGVGTEAFF

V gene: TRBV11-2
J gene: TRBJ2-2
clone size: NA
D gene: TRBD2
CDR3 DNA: TGTGCCAGCAGCCCCGGGACTAGGGGTCAGGCCGGGGAGCTGTTTTTT
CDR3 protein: CASSPGTRGQAGELFF

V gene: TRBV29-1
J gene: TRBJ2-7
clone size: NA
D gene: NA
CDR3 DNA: TGCAGCGTTGTGTTTGAGGACAGAGCCCACTACGAGCAGTACTTC
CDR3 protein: CSVVFEDRAHYEQYF

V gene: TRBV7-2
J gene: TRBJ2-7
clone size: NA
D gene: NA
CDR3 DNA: TGTGCCAGCAGCTTAGGTGACGGGGGCCCCTACGAGCAGTACTTC
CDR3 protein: CASSLGDGGPYEQYF

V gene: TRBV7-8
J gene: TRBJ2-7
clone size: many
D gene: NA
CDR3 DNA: TGTGCCAGCAGCTCTAAAGGGGACGAGCAGTACTTC
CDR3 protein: CASSSKGDEQYF

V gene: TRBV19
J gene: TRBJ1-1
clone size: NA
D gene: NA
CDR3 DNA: TGTGCCAGTAGTATGCAGGCCCCCACTGAAGCTTTCTTT
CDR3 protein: CASSMQAPTEAFF

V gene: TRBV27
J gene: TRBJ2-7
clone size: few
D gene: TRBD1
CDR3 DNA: TGTGCCAGCAGTATGGGACAGGTTTACGAGCAGTACTTC
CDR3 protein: CASSMGQVYEQYF

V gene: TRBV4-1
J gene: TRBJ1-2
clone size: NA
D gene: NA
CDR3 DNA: NA
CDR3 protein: CASSQDSAPGTYGYTF

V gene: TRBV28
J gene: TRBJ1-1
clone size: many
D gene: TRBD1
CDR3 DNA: TGTGCCAGCAGCCGCCTCAGGGGGGAAGCTTTCTTT
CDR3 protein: CASSRLRGEAFF

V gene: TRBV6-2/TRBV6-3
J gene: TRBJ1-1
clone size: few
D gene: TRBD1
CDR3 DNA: TGTGCCAGCAGTTACTCGACAGGGAAAACTGAAGCTTTCTTT
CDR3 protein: CASSYSTGKTEAFF